This TCR beta chain was obtained from a study of blood T cell repertoires in COVID-19. Germline CDR1 reads LNHNV; CDR2 reads YYDKDF (reference sequence). Trimming removed 5 bases at V and 4 bases at J, with 20 bases between. The CDR3 loop spans 16 amino acids. Profiled with immunoSEQ multiplex PCR; TCRdb holds only in-frame clones, not every one. The table includes about 270,000 clones, roughly nine tenths detected once. The chain couples TRBV15 to TRBJ2-5; the D gene is possibly TRBD2 (5 bases). This receptor was identified in a woman between 18 and 30 years old who had recovered from COVID-19. The material sequenced was PBMCs or T cells enriched from blood (not recorded which). The CDR3 region has the DNA TGTGCCACCAGCTTTCGTGGACTGCACGAGGGAGAGACCCAGTACTTC. It translates to CATSFRGLHEGETQYF.